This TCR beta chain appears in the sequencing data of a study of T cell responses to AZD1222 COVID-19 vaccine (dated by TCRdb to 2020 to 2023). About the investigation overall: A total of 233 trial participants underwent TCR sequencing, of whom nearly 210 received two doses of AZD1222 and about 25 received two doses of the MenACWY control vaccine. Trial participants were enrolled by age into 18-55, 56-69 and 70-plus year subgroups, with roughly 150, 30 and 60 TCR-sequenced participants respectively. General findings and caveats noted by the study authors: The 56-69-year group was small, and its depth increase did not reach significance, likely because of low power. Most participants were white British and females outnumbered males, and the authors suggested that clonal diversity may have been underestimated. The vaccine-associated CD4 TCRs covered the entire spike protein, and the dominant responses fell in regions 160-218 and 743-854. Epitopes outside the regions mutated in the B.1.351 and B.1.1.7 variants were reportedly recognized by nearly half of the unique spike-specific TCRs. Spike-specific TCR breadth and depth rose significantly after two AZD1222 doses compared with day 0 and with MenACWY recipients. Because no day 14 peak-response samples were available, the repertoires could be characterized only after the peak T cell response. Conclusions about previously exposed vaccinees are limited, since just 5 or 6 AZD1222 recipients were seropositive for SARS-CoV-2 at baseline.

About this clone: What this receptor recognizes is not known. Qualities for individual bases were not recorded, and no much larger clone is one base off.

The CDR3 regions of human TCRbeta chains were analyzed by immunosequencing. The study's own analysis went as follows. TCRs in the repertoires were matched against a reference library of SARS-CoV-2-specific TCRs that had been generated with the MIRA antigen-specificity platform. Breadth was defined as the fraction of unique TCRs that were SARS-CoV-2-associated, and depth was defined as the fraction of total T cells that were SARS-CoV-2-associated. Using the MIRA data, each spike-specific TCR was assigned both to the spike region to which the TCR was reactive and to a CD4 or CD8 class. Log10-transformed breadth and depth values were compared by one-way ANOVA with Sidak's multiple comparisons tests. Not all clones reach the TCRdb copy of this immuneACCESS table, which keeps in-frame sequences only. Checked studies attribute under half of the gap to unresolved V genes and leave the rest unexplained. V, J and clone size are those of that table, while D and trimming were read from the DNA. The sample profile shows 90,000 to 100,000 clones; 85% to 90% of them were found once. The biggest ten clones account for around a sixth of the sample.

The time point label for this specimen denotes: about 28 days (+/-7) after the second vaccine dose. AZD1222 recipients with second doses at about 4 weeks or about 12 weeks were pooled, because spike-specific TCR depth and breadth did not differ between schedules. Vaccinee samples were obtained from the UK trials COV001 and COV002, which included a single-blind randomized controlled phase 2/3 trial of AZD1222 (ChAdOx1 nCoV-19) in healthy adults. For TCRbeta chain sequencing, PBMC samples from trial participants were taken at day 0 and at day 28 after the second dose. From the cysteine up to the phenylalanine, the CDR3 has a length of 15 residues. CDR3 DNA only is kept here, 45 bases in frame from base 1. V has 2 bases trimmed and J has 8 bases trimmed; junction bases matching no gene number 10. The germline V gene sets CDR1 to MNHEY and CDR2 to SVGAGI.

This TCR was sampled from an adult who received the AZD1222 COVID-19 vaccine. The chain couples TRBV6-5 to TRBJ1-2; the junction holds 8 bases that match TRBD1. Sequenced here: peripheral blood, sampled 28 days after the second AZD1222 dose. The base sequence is TGTGCCAGCAGTTACGCGACAGGGGTTACCGGGGGCTACACCTTC. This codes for CASSYATGVTGGYTF.